This TCR beta chain was found in a study of blood T cell repertoires in COVID-19. Libraries were prepared by immunoSEQ multiplex PCR; TCRdb keeps only in-frame clonotypes and omits some of them. Of 500,000 to 600,000 clones listed, 70% to 90% are singletons. This CDR3 contains 14 residues. Per germline, CDR1 SGHRS and CDR2 YFSETQ. With 7 bases removed from V and 0 bases from J, the gap between germline ends came to 10 bases. This clone was picked up one time. The sample comprised peripheral blood. The chain combines TRBV5-1 with TRBJ1-4; D ambiguous. This receptor was identified in a woman between 50 and 59 years old with COVID-19, enrolled during active disease. DNA for the CDR3: TGCGCCAGCTCTTGGGAGGCAACTAATGAAAAACTGTTTTTT. Its protein product is CASSWEATNEKLFF.